This T cell receptor beta chain was found in a study of blood T cell repertoires in COVID-19. The V gene lost 5 bases and the J gene lost 7 bases, with 29 bases spanning the gap. The CDR3 loop spans 19 amino acids. Germline CDR1 and CDR2: SGHAT and FQNNGV. Enrollees, roughly 18 to 89 years old, lived in about two dozen US areas. Cohort placement rested on clinical history that participants reported themselves. Donors in Cohort 3 counted as recovered after two negative PCRs, clearance, or symptom resolution. The authors' processing: Amplified reference gene primers provided the basis for estimating nucleated cell counts. Sequencing used immunoSEQ multiplex PCR; TCRdb keeps in-frame clones, though not all of them. V and J calls and clone size are copied from that table; D and trimming were computed from the DNA. The sample records 390,000 or so clones, around nine tenths being singletons.

The genes are TRBV11-2 and TRBJ1-4; TRBD1 might be the D (5 bases). This TCR was sampled from a woman between 45 and 60 years old who had recovered from COVID-19. Sequenced input: PBMCs or T cells enriched from blood (not recorded which). The CDR3 loop is CASSPNGRRVGGRGEKLFF. Here the CDR3 DNA reads TGTGCCAGCAGCCCAAATGGTCGGCGCGTGGGGGGAAGAGGTGAAAAACTGTTTTTT.